The next 4 T cell receptor beta chains were all read from a single sample in a study of control samples from healthy donors and cancer patients. Clones were read by immunoSEQ multiplex PCR, and TCRdb kept only the in-frame ones, dropping some. The sample includes more than 140,000 clones, more than 80% of them seen just once. Sequencing was carried out using blood. These receptors were obtained from a man younger than 30 in good health.

The V and J genes are TRBV25-1 and TRBJ1-6; the match to TRBD1 covers 7 bases. Germline CDR1 reads MGHDK; CDR2 reads SYGVNS. V gave up 6 bases and J gave up 5 bases; unmatched junction bases: 7. CDR3 length: 15 residues. CDR3 DNA: TGTGCCAGCAGACCCTCCGGGACAGATAATTCACCCCTCCACTTT. As protein: CASRPSGTDNSPLHF.

The chain combines TRBV4-1 with TRBJ1-4; a weak D match, TRBD1 (5 bases). CDR3 length: 16 amino acids. With 4 bases removed from V and 8 bases from J, the gap between germline ends came to 20 bases. Per germline, CDR1 MGHRA and CDR2 YSYEKL. As DNA, the CDR3 is TGCGCCAGCAGCCTACATTACCCGGGGGTGGGAGAAAAACTGTTTTTT. It codes for CASSLHYPGVGEKLFF.

The chain couples TRBV3-1 (or the pseudogene TRBV3-2) to TRBJ2-3; 7 bases map to TRBD1. The CDR3 sequence is 14 residues long. Germline lookup yields CDR1 LGHDT and CDR2 YNNKEL (reference sequence). With V trimmed by 3 bases and J by 2 bases, 2 bases remained unmatched. CDR3 sequence: CASSQTGTTDTQYF. The CDR3, as DNA: TGTGCCAGCAGCCAGACAGGGACCACAGATACGCAGTATTTT.

This chain connects TRBV6-5 to TRBJ1-2, with D tentatively TRBD1 (6 bases). Trimming pared 6 bases from V and 2 bases from J, leaving 16 bases between. Germline CDR1 and CDR2: MNHEY and SVGAGI. This CDR3 is built from 15 residues. The CDR3 loop is CASSRTVGGNYGYTF. The CDR3 nucleotides are TGTGCCAGCAGCCGGACCGTGGGGGGCAACTATGGCTACACCTTC.